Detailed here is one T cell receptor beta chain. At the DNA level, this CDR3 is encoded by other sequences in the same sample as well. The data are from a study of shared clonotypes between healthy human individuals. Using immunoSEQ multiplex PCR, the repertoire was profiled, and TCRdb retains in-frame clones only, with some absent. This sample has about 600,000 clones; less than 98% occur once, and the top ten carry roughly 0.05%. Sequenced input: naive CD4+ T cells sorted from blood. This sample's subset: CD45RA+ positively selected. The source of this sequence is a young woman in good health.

In DNA, the CDR3 is TGTGCCAGCAGTTTACTAAACTATGGCTACACCTTC. Protein product: CASSLLNYGYTF. The chain employs TRBV28 and TRBJ1-2; D not certain. The V end lost 2 bases, the J end lost 2 bases, and 3 bases lay between the germline ends. Germline V lookup: CDR1 MDHEN, CDR2 SYDVKM. There are 12 residues in the CDR3.